The 15 T cell receptor beta chains presented below share a single source sample, sequenced in a study of T cells in Graves' hyperthyroidism and ophthalmopathy. RNA transcripts provided the source from which TCR beta CDR3 regions were amplified. The TCR CDR3 first-round RT-PCR relied on the HTBI primer set. In TCRdb, the multiplex PCR reads were re-called with MiXCR into one record per CDR3 protein. The table records approximately 870,000 distinct CDR3 sequences, roughly 40% of them present only once. Sequencing was carried out using blood. The source is a man between 18 and 29 years old with Graves' hyperthyroidism.

V and J are TRBV4-1 and TRBJ2-6, with 7 bases matching TRBD2. In germline, CDR1 is MGHRA, CDR2 YSYEKL. J gave up 0 bases and V 1 base, and 6 bases lay outside the gene matches. The CDR3 has 18 amino acids. The CDR3 nucleotides are TGCGCCAGCAGCCAAGGCGGGGGACCCTCCTCTGGGGCCAACGTCCTGACTTTC. It specifies CASSQGGGPSSGANVLTF.

Concerning this clonotype itself: This may be a read error, as it is one base from a much larger clone. The chain recombines TRBV20-1 with TRBJ1-1; D call uncertain. Trimming took 5 bases from V and 10 from J, leaving 14 bases between them. CDR1 is DFQATT, CDR2 SNEGSKA, per germline (reference sequence). This CDR3 comprises 11 residues. CDR3 protein: CSASDALRAFF. CDR3 coding DNA: TGCAGTGCTTCGGACGCACTTAGAGCTTTCTTT.

This clonotype was recorded at least ten times. The chain has TRBV29-1 and TRBJ2-5, with 9 bases matching TRBD1. The length of the CDR3 is 11 residues. V lost 7 bases, J lost 7 bases, and 4 bases stayed unmatched. Germline loops: CDR1 SQVTM, CDR2 ANQGSEA. The DNA for the CDR3 is TGCAGCGGGGGACAGGGCCGGACCCAGTACTTC. Translation gives CSGGQGRTQYF.

This clonotype was recorded a few times. This chain links TRBV9 with TRBJ1-5; no clear D gene. The CDR3 sequence is 17 residues long. CDR1 is SGDLS and CDR2 is YYNGEE in the germline V gene. The germline V and J ends were trimmed by 7 bases and 0 bases, with 20 bases remaining between them. The DNA for the CDR3 is TGTGCCAGCGGGGAGGGTGGCAGTCCTTATAGCAATCAGCCCCAGCATTTT. Encoded protein: CASGEGGSPYSNQPQHF.

This clonotype was seen only a few times. The rearrangement joins TRBV20-1 to TRBJ1-6; 9 bases map to TRBD1. Germline V gene sequence: CDR1 DFQATT, CDR2 SNEGSKA (reference sequence). V lost 1 base, J lost 6 bases, and 13 bases stayed unmatched. The CDR3 runs to 18 residues. CDR3 bases: TGCAGTGCTAGAGTACCGGGACAGGGAGTAGTGAGTAATTCACCCCTCCACTTT. Translating it yields CSARVPGQGVVSNSPLHF.

The chain recombines TRBV7-3 with TRBJ1-6; D is perhaps TRBD1 (5 bases). CDR3 length: 15 residues. Germline V gene lookup returns CDR1 SGHTA and CDR2 FQGTGA. V lost 2 bases, J lost 13 bases, and 18 bases lay in between. CDR3 sequence (DNA): TGTGCCAGCAGCTTAGTTGCTAGCGGGGGGACGCCCCTCCACTTT. This encodes CASSLVASGGTPLHF. The variable domain in full, with the rest retrieved from reference TRBV7-3 and TRBJ1-6, is GAGVSQTPSNKVTEKGKYVELRCDPISGHTALYWYRQSLGQGPEFLIYFQGTGAADDSGLPNDRFFAVRPEGSVSTLKIQRTERGDSAVYLCASSLVASGGTPLHFGNGTRLTVT.

The chain has TRBV29-1 and TRBJ1-1; 8 bases line up with TRBD1. The ends lost 4 bases at V and 0 bases at J; junction bases unmatched: 10. The V gene's germline CDR1 is SQVTM and CDR2 ANQGSEA. The CDR3 has 16 amino acids. Written as DNA, the CDR3 is TGCAGCGTTGTATGGAGGGGACAGGAAATGAACACTGAAGCTTTCTTT. This sequence encodes CSVVWRGQEMNTEAFF. Looking up the rest from reference TRBV29-1 and TRBJ1-1 gives the full variable domain: SAVISQKPSRDICQRGTSLTIQCQVDSQVTMMFWYRQQPGQSLTLIATANQGSEATYESGFVIDKFPISRPNLTFSTLTVSNMSPEDSSIYLCSVVWRGQEMNTEAFFGQGTRLTVV.

The rearrangement uses TRBV29-1 and TRBJ2-7, with 8 positions matching TRBD2. Germline lookup yields CDR1 SQVTM and CDR2 ANQGSEA. There are 14 residues in the CDR3. Trimming took 7 bases from V and 5 from J; bases not matched to a gene: 13. CDR3 sequence (DNA): TGCAGCGCCGCCCGAGGACTAGCTTCAGACGAGCAGTACTTC. Its translation: CSAARGLASDEQYF.

A few counts support this clonotype. The V gene is TRBV7-8, the J gene TRBJ2-5; a weak D match, TRBD1 (6 bases). The germline CDR1 and CDR2 sequences are SGHVS and FQNEAQ. This CDR3 is 15 amino acids long. The V end lost 1 base, the J end lost 5 bases, and 14 bases lay between the germline ends. CDR3 in DNA: TGTGCCAGCAGCTTAGGGGACAAGGTGGGGGAGACCCAGTACTTC. Protein product: CASSLGDKVGETQYF.

This clonotype was observed at least ten times. The chain links TRBV9 to TRBJ1-1; D unresolved. Germline V gene data show CDR1 as SGDLS and CDR2 as YYNGEE. CDR3 size: 14 residues. Trimming removed 3 bases from V and 1 base from J, with 10 bases in between. The CDR3: CASSALDPNTEAFF. For the CDR3, the DNA is TGTGCCAGCAGCGCCCTCGACCCGAACACTGAAGCTTTCTTT.

This clonotype occurred a few times. The rearrangement links TRBV24-1 to TRBJ2-7; 7 bases align to TRBD1. The CDR3 sequence is 12 residues long. Germline loops: CDR1 KGHDR, CDR2 SFDVKD. The trim removed 5 bases at V and 5 bases at J, leaving 2 bases unmatched. This CDR3 is CATSGGTDEQYF. CDR3 coding DNA: TGTGCCACCAGTGGTGGGACAGACGAGCAGTACTTC.

The chain employs TRBV5-8 and TRBJ1-2; 8 bases align to TRBD1. V trimming: 3 bases; J trimming: 8 bases; junction bases outside the gene matches: 12. Germline V lookup: CDR1 SGHTS, CDR2 YDEGEE. This CDR3 has 15 residues. DNA of the CDR3: TGTGCCAGCAGCTCCCCGGGACAGGTCCATACCGGCTACACCTTC. Amino acids: CASSSPGQVHTGYTF.

This clonotype was counted a single time. The chain links TRBV29-1 to TRBJ2-2, with D perhaps TRBD2 (5 bases). The V and J ends lost 7 bases and 8 bases respectively, with 14 bases between them. The CDR3 totals 12 residues. CDR1 is SQVTM, CDR2 ANQGSEA, per germline. The CDR3 spells CSARRGDGELFF. Written as DNA, the CDR3 is TGCAGCGCCCGACGGGGAGATGGGGAGCTGTTTTTT.

The chain employs TRBV7-2 and TRBJ2-7, with TRBD1 matching over 8 bases. V was pared by 8 bases and J by 4 bases, with 13 bases of the junction left unmatched. In germline, CDR1 is SGHTA, CDR2 FQGNSA. The CDR3 length is 15 residues. The CDR3 DNA reads TGTGCCAGCCGAACCTCAGGGGGCGCTGAGTACGAGCAGTACTTC. Translating it yields CASRTSGGAEYEQYF.

This clonotype was detected many times. J is TRBJ1-2 and V is TRBV20-1; D gene uncertain. The CDR3 spans 12 residues. CDR1 and CDR2 (germline): DFQATT, SNEGSKA (reference sequence). Trimming stripped 4 bases from V and 4 bases from J, with 10 bases between. CDR3 loop: CSAILRTYGYTF. CDR3 DNA sequence: TGCAGTGCTATACTTCGCACCTATGGCTACACCTTC.